This T cell receptor beta chain was retrieved from a study of T-cell reconstitution after alpha-beta-depleted transplantation in children. There are many counts of this clonotype. Per germline, CDR1 SGHRS and CDR2 YFSETQ. This CDR3 has 15 amino acids. The V gene end was trimmed by 0 bases and the J gene end by 5 bases; junction bases not matched to a gene: 3. Preparation of the TCRbeta library involved a method that used unique molecular identifiers. One entry per CDR3 protein, called by TCRdb with MiXCR from the PCR reads. This table holds 200,000 to 250,000 distinct CDR3 sequences, 7.5% to 10% found once.

The source was PBMCs from the stem cell graft donor, collected from the stem cell graft. The receptor was isolated from a human donor who donated a stem cell graft to a child with SCID. J is TRBJ1-5 and V is TRBV5-1; TRBD1 matches 9 bases. The CDR3 protein is CASSLDRGRDQPQHF. The DNA for the CDR3 is TGCGCCAGCAGCTTGGACAGGGGGCGCGATCAGCCCCAGCATTTT.